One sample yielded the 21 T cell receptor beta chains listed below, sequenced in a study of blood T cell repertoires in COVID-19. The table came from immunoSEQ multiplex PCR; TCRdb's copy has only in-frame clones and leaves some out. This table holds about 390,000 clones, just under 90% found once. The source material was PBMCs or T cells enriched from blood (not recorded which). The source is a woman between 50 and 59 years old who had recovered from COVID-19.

CDR3 residues: CASTLGTGLREQYF. In DNA form, the CDR3 reads TGTGCCAGCACCCTCGGGACAGGGTTGAGGGAGCAGTACTTC. The chain is built from TRBV28 and TRBJ2-7, with 9 bases matching TRBD1. Germline CDR1 is MDHEN and CDR2 is SYDVKM. The CDR3 contains 14 residues. V was clipped by 7 bases and J by 7 bases; unmatched bases: 11.

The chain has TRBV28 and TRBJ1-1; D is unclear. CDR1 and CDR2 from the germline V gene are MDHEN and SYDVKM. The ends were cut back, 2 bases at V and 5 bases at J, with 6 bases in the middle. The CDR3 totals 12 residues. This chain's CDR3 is CASSLRLTEAFF. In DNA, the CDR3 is TGTGCCAGCAGTTTACGTTTGACTGAAGCTTTCTTT.

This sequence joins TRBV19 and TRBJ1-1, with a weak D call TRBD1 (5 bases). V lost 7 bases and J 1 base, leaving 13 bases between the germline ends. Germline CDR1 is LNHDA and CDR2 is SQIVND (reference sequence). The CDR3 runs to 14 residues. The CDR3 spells CASTPAGQNTEAFF. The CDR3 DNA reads TGTGCCAGTACTCCGGCAGGGCAGAACACTGAAGCTTTCTTT.

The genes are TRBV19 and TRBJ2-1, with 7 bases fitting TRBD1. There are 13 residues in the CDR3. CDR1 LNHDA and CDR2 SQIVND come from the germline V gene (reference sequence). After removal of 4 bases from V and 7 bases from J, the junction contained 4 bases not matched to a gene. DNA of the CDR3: TGTGCCAGTAGTACAGACAGGGTGAATGAGCAGTTCTTC. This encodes CASSTDRVNEQFF.

The CDR3 reads CASSLGGTDTQYF. CDR3 bases: TGTGCCAGCAGCTTAGGAGGCACAGATACGCAGTATTTT. The chain joins TRBV7-9 to TRBJ2-3, with no clear D. CDR1 is SEHNR, CDR2 FQNEAQ, per germline (reference sequence). The CDR3 extends over 13 amino acids. Trimming pared 1 base from V and 1 base from J, leaving 3 bases between.

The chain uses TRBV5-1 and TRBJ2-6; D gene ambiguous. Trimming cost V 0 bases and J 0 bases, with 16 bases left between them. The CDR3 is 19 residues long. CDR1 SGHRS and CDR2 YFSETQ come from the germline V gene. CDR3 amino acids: CASSLVVRQVDSGANVLTF. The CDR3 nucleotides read TGCGCCAGCAGCTTGGTGGTACGGCAGGTCGACTCTGGGGCCAACGTCCTGACTTTC.

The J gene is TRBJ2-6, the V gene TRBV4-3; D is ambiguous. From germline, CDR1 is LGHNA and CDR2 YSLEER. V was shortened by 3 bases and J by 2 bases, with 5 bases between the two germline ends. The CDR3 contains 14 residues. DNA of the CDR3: TGCGCCAGCAGCCACACAGCTGGGGCCAACGTCCTGACTTTC. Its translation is CASSHTAGANVLTF.

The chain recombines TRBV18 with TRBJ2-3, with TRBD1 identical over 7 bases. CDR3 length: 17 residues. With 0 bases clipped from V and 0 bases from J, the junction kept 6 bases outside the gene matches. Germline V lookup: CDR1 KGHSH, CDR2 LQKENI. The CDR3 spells CASSPPGQRSSTDTQYF. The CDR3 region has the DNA TGTGCCAGCTCACCACCGGGACAGAGATCTAGCACAGATACGCAGTATTTT.

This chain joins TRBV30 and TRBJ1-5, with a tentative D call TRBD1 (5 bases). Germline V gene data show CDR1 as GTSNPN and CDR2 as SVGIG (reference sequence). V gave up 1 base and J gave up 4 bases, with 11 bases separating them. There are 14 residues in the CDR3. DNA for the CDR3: TGTGCCTGGAGTGGACAGTCGGATAATCAGCCCCAGCATTTT. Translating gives CAWSGQSDNQPQHF.

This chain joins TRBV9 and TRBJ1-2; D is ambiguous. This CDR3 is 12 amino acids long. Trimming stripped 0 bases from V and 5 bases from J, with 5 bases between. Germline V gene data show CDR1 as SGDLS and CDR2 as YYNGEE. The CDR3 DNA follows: TGTGCCAGCAGCGTAGCCCAATATGGCTACACCTTC. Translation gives CASSVAQYGYTF.

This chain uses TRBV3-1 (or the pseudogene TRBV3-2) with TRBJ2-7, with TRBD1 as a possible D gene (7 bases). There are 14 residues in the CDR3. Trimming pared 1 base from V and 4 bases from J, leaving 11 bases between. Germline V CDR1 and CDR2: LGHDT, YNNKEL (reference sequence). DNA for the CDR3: TGTGCCAGCAGCCAAGGACAGGGAGGATACGAGCAGTACTTC. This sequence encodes CASSQGQGGYEQYF.

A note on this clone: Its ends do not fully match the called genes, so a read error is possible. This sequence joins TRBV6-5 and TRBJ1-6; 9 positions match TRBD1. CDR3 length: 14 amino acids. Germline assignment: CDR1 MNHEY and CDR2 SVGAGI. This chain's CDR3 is CATSSTGGYSPLHF. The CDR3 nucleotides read TGTGCCACCAGTTCGACAGGGGGATATTCACCCCTCCACTTT.

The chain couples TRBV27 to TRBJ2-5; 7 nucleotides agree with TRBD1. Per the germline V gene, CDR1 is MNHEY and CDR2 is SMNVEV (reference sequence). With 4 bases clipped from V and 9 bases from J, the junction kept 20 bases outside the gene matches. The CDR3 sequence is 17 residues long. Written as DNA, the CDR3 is TGTGCCAGCAGTTCCCTACCTCTCGGGACAGAAATTAAGGCCCAGTACTTC. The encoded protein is CASSSLPLGTEIKAQYF.

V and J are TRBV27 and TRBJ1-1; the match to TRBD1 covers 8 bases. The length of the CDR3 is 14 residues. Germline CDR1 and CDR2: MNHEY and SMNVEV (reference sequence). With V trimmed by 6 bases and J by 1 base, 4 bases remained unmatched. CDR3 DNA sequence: TGTGCCAGCAGCCCGGGACAGGAGAACACTGAAGCTTTCTTT. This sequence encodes CASSPGQENTEAFF.

The CDR3 nucleotides read TGTGCCAGTAGTCTCGGGACAGGGTCCCCTGAAGCTTTCTTT. Amino acid sequence: CASSLGTGSPEAFF. This chain uses TRBV19 with TRBJ1-1; 9 bases are shared with TRBD1. Germline lookup yields CDR1 LNHDA and CDR2 SQIVND (reference sequence). The CDR3 runs to 14 residues. The trim removed 5 bases at V and 6 bases at J, leaving 7 bases unmatched.

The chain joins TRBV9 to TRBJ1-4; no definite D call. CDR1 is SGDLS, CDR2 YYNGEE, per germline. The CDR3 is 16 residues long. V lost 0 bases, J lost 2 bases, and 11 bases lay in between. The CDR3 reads CASSVGTGWTNEKLFF. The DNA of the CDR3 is TGTGCCAGCAGCGTAGGAACCGGGTGGACTAATGAAAAACTGTTTTTT.

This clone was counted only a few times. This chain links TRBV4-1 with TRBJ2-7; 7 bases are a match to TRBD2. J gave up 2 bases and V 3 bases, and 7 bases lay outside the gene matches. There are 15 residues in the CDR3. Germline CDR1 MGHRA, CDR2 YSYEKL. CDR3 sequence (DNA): TGCGCCAGCAGCCATCTCAGCGGGACCGCCTACGAGCAGTACTTC. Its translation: CASSHLSGTAYEQYF.

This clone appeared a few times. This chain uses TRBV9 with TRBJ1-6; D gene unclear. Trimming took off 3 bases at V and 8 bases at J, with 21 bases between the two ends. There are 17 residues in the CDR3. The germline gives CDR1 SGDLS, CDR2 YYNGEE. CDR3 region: CASSASARSLVHSPLHF. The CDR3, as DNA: TGTGCCAGCAGCGCCTCAGCGCGGTCTCTGGTACATTCACCCCTCCACTTT. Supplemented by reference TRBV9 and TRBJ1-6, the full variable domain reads DSGVTQTPKHLITATGQRVTLRCSPRSGDLSVYWYQQSLDQGLQFLIQYYNGEERAKGNILERFSAQQFPDLHSELNLSSLELGDSALYFCASSASARSLVHSPLHFGNGTRLTVT.

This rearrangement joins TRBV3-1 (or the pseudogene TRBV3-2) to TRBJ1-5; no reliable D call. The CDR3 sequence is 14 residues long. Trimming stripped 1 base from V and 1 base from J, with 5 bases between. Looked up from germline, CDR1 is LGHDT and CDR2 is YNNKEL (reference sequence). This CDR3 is CASSQGGSNQPQHF. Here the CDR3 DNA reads TGTGCCAGCAGCCAAGGCGGGAGCAATCAGCCCCAGCATTTT.

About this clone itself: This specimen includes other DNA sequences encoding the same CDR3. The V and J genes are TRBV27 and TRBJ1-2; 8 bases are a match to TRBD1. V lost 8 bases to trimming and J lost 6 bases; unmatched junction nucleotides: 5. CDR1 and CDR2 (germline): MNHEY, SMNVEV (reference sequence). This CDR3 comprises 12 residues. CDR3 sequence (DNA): TGTGCCAGCGGACAGGGCGGGGATGGCTACACCTTC. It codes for CASGQGGDGYTF.

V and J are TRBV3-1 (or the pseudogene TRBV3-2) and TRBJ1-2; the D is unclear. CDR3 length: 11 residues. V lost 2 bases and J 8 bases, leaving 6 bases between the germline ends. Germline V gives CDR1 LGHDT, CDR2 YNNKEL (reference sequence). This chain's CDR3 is CASSQSSGYTF. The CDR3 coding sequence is TGTGCCAGCAGCCAATCTTCCGGCTACACCTTC.